The present TCR beta chain was sequenced within a study of spatial heterogeneity in lung cancer. Study-level information: Alpha-chain detections were consistently fewer than beta-chain detections among the sequences.

The sample holds many counts of this clonotype. No antigen is known for it. In a library made to pick up alpha chains, this beta chain is a stray read with a size that means little. Study-wide results and limits: Ubiquitous, expanded tumor-derived TCRs were more frequently observed in blood at resection than at follow-up.

Individually, TCR cDNA molecules were each labelled with a unique molecular identifier. TCRdb analysed the 5' RACE reads with MiXCR anew, one entry per CDR3 protein. The data hold around 10,000 distinct CDR3 sequences, with around 3.5% observed a single time. Germline CDR1 is KGHDR and CDR2 is SFDVKD. Trimming left V 10 bases short and J 0 bases short, with 12 bases between. CDR3 length equals 13 residues. The time point was: sample taken at primary tumor resection. The input material, whole RNA from tumor, nontumor lung or frozen PBMC, was sequenced unsorted. Samples were donated by 72 untreated early-stage non-small cell lung cancer patients.

The sequences come from PBMCs, collected at surgery. The sequence was obtained from a female donor with early-stage non-small cell lung cancer. The V and J genes are TRBV24-1 and TRBJ2-7; D is undetermined. The CDR3 region is CATSDVNSYEQYF. The CDR3 DNA is TGTGCCACTTCGGACGTGAACTCCTACGAGCAGTACTTC.